A single sample gave rise to the 14 T cell receptor beta chains below, sequenced in a study of blood T cell repertoires in COVID-19. Data came from immunoSEQ multiplex PCR; TCRdb stores just in-frame clones and leaves some out. The sample shows roughly 120,000 clones, over 75% of them seen only once. Specimen: peripheral blood. These receptors originate from a man in his sixties or seventies with active or convalescent COVID-19.

The chain recombines TRBV18 with TRBJ2-6, with 10 bases aligning to TRBD1. The trim removed 3 bases at V and 6 bases at J, leaving 2 bases unmatched. In germline, CDR1 is KGHSH, CDR2 LQKENI. The CDR3 runs to 15 residues. The CDR3 DNA reads TGTGCCAGCTCACCCGGACAGGGGGTGGCCAACGTCCTGACTTTC. This codes for CASSPGQGVANVLTF.

The chain uses TRBV28 and TRBJ2-3; TRBD2 matches 8 bases. V gave up 6 bases and J gave up 3 bases; unmatched junction bases: 2. The CDR3 runs 13 residues. From germline, CDR1 is MDHEN and CDR2 SYDVKM. This CDR3 is CASRREATDTQYF. In DNA form, the CDR3 reads TGTGCCAGCAGGCGGGAGGCGACAGATACGCAGTATTTT.

V is TRBV19 and J is TRBJ2-7, with TRBD2 as a possible D gene (6 bases). The germline V and J ends were trimmed by 3 bases and 4 bases, with 10 bases remaining between them. CDR1 and CDR2 from the germline V gene are LNHDA and SQIVND (reference sequence). CDR3 length: 13 residues. The CDR3 region is CASSMDGGYEQYF. The DNA for the CDR3 is TGTGCCAGTAGTATGGACGGGGGATACGAGCAGTACTTC.

The gene calls are TRBV18 and TRBJ2-6; no clear D gene. CDR3 length: 20 amino acids. Per the germline V gene, CDR1 is KGHSH and CDR2 is LQKENI. Trimming left V 6 bases short and J 1 base short, with 25 bases between. The CDR3 nucleotides read TGTGCCAGCTCGCTACCGGCTTACGACTGGCTTGTTTCTGGGGCCAACGTCCTGACTTTC. Translating it yields CASSLPAYDWLVSGANVLTF.

There are a few counts of this clone. V and J are TRBV12-3 or TRBV12-4 and TRBJ2-5, with 7 bases that match TRBD1. The CDR3 covers 13 residues. Trimming cost V 4 bases and J 3 bases; bases outside gene matches: 2. CDR3 loop: CASSSGTEETQYF. Written as DNA, the CDR3 is TGTGCCAGCAGTTCCGGGACAGAAGAGACCCAGTACTTC.

The gene calls are TRBV12-3 or TRBV12-4 and TRBJ1-4, with D possibly matching TRBD1 (6 bases). This CDR3 has 12 residues. V was trimmed by 0 bases and J by 11 bases, leaving 7 bases between them. The CDR3 DNA is TGTGCCAGCAGTTTAGCGCAGGGGAAACTGTTTTTT. This encodes CASSLAQGKLFF.

CDR3 nucleotide sequence: TGTGCCAGCAGTTTCAAAAACACCATATATTTT. This codes for CASSFKNTIYF. The V call is TRBV6-5, the J call TRBJ1-3, with D unresolved. V lost 4 bases, J lost 6 bases, and 4 bases lay in between. Germline V CDR1 and CDR2: MNHEY, SVGAGI. The length of the CDR3 is 11 residues.

The chain couples TRBV3-1 (or the pseudogene TRBV3-2) to TRBJ1-2; D ambiguous. There are 15 residues in the CDR3. Germline V gene sequence: CDR1 LGHDT, CDR2 YNNKEL (reference sequence). V lost 0 bases and J lost 6, with 14 bases in between. The CDR3 DNA is TGTGCCAGCAGCCAAGAGTCGGCGGGGAAGGATGGCTACACCTTC. This codes for CASSQESAGKDGYTF.

The rearrangement links TRBV18 to TRBJ1-4; D might be TRBD1 (5 bases). Germline V gives CDR1 KGHSH, CDR2 LQKENI. This CDR3 comprises 14 residues. With 4 bases removed from V and 8 bases from J, the gap between germline ends came to 14 bases. CDR3 loop: CASSRQGGNEKLFF. The DNA for the CDR3 is TGTGCCAGCTCACGCCAGGGTGGAAACGAAAAACTGTTTTTT.

This clone was seen a handful of times. The chain joins TRBV7-9 to TRBJ2-2, with D unresolved. The CDR3 length is 12 residues. V was shortened by 2 bases and J by 11 bases, with 9 bases between the two germline ends. Germline V gene data show CDR1 as SEHNR and CDR2 as FQNEAQ (reference sequence). The CDR3 protein is CASSLSEVELFF. The CDR3 coding sequence is TGTGCCAGCAGCTTATCAGAGGTTGAGCTGTTTTTT.

The rearrangement links TRBV30 to TRBJ1-6; D is unclear. This CDR3 has 16 residues. Deletions cut 3 bases from V and 0 bases from J, with 12 bases between. CDR1 GTSNPN and CDR2 SVGIG come from the germline V gene (reference sequence). The chain's CDR3 is CAWSYTEGSYNSPLHF. CDR3 DNA: TGTGCCTGGAGCTATACAGAGGGCTCCTATAATTCACCCCTCCACTTT.

J is TRBJ2-2 and V is TRBV9; 8 bases agree with TRBD1. Trimming at V came to 0 bases and at J to 5 bases, leaving 12 bases not matched to a gene. CDR1 and CDR2 from the germline V gene are SGDLS and YYNGEE. CDR3 length equals 18 residues. CDR3 sequence reads: CASSVVVVWDRKTGELFF. The CDR3 DNA is TGTGCCAGCAGCGTAGTAGTTGTGTGGGACAGGAAAACCGGGGAGCTGTTTTTT.

The chain couples TRBV19 to TRBJ2-3; maybe TRBD1 (6 bases). Trimming removed 3 bases at V and 2 bases at J, with 9 bases between. CDR1 and CDR2 (germline): LNHDA, SQIVND (reference sequence). This CDR3 contains 14 residues. Here the CDR3 reads CASSIGQLTDTQYF. CDR3 in DNA: TGTGCCAGTAGTATCGGACAGCTCACAGATACGCAGTATTTT. Together with reference TRBV19 and TRBJ2-3, the CDR3 gives the full variable domain: DGGITQSPKYLFRKEGQNVTLSCEQNLNHDAMYWYRQDPGQGLRLIYYSQIVNDFQKGDIAEGYSVSREKKESFPLTVTSAQKNPTAFYLCASSIGQLTDTQYFGPGTRLTVL.

This chain uses TRBV4-1 with TRBJ1-4; TRBD1 matches 7 bases. CDR3 length: 15 amino acids. V shed 4 bases, J shed 3 bases, and the junction held 5 bases outside the gene matches. CDR1 MGHRA and CDR2 YSYEKL come from the germline V gene. For the CDR3, the DNA is TGCGCCAGCAGCCGGGGGGACAGCCCTAATGAAAAACTGTTTTTT. Its protein is CASSRGDSPNEKLFF.